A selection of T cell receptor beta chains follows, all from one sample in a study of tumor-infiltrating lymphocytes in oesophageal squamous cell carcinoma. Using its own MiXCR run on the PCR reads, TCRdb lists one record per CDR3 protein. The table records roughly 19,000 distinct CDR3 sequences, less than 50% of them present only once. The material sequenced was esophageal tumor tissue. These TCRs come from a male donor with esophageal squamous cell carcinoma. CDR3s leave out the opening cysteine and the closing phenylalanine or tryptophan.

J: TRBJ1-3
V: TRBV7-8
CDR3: ASSSGTGGSGNTIY

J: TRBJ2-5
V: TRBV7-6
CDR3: ASSLAGLAGGQETQY

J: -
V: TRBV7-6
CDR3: ASSRGQRGEQF

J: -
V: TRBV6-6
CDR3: ASSYPIWASGSGLPLYEQY

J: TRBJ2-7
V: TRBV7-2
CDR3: ASSSDSYNSPLH

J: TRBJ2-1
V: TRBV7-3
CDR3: ASSSPTSGGRAYNEQF

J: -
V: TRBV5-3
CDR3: ASSFSRTSGEQY

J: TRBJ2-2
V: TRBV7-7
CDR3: ASSLDGANTGELF

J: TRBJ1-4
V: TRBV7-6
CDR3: ASSPGRVNANEKLF

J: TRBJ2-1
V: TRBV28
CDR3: ASSAPPGTSASSYNEQF

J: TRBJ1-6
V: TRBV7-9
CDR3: ASSSPNSPLH

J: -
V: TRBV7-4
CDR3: ASRADYLEYEQY

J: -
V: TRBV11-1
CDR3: ASSLGIVGETQY

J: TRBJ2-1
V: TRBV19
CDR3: ASTETRGTGGNEQF

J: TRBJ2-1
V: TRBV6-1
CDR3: ASSPRSPGLYSYNEQF

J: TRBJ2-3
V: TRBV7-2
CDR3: ASRGPLSTDTQY

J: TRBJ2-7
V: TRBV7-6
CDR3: ASSLQGVSYEQY

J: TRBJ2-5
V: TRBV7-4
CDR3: ASSLCLTRQETQY

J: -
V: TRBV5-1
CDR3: ASSSNTGLSSSYEQY

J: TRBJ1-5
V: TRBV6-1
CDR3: ASYEGGNQSQH

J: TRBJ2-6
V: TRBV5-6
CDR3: ASSFGSGANVLT

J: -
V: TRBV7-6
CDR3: ASSLASLGEQY

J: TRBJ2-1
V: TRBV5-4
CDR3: ASSLNSGGALYNEQF

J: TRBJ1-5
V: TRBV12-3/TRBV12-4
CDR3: ASTPGGQPQH

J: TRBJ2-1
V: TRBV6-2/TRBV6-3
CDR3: ASRLLGPGTRGTNEQF

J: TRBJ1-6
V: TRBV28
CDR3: ASRRDTPSDSPLH

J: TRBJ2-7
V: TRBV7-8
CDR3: ASSLLGTSVWYEQY

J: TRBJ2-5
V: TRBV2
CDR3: ASSEPDLEVETQY

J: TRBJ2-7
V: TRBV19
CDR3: ASRPGGTYEQY